The 32 T cell receptor beta chains given below trace back to one sample, sequenced in a study of blood T cell repertoires in COVID-19. Only in-frame clones appear in the TCRdb table, and some are missing; sequencing was by immunoSEQ multiplex PCR. The repertoire holds some 370,000 clones, with about 89% as singletons. Sequences were obtained from peripheral blood. The receptors derive from a man aged 35 to 55 with acute or convalescent COVID-19.

In its sample, this clone was seen once. The genes are TRBV4-2 and TRBJ2-6, with a weak D call TRBD2 (6 bases). The V end lost 1 base, the J end lost 2 bases, and 9 bases lay between the germline ends. Germline V gene data show CDR1 as LGHNA and CDR2 as YNFKEQ. This CDR3 is 16 amino acids long. CDR3 sequence: CASSQAGVTGANVLTF. In nucleotides, the CDR3 is TGTGCCAGCAGCCAAGCGGGAGTAACTGGGGCCAACGTCCTGACTTTC.

The chain uses TRBV7-3 and TRBJ2-5; perhaps TRBD2 as D (5 bases). V shed 4 bases and J shed 9 bases, with 15 bases lying between them. The germline gives CDR1 SGHTA, CDR2 FQGTGA. The CDR3 sequence is 13 residues long. The CDR3 spells CASSSDSGLAQYF. Here the CDR3 DNA reads TGTGCCAGCAGCTCGGACTCCGGGTTGGCCCAGTACTTC. Filled out from reference TRBV7-3 and TRBJ2-5, the complete variable domain reads GAGVSQTPSNKVTEKGKYVELRCDPISGHTALYWYRQSLGQGPEFLIYFQGTGAADDSGLPNDRFFAVRPEGSVSTLKIQRTERGDSAVYLCASSSDSGLAQYFGPGTRLLVL.

The CDR3 region is CASGRQGSYEQYF. CDR3 DNA sequence: TGCGCCAGCGGGAGACAGGGCTCCTACGAGCAGTACTTC. J is TRBJ2-7 and V is TRBV4-1, with 7 nucleotides matching TRBD1. The germline gives CDR1 MGHRA, CDR2 YSYEKL. V lost 8 bases and J lost 0; bases outside the gene matches: 4. This CDR3 is built from 13 residues.

The CDR3 sequence is CASRTKKTEAFF. CDR3 bases: TGTGCCAGCAGAACTAAGAAAACTGAAGCTTTCTTT. The rearrangement links TRBV21-1 to TRBJ1-1. TRBV21-1 is deemed a pseudogene. The CDR3 is 12 amino acids.

This chain links TRBV3-1 (or the pseudogene TRBV3-2) with TRBJ2-1; 10 bases align to TRBD1. Looked up from germline, CDR1 is LGHDT and CDR2 is YNNKEL (reference sequence). The CDR3 has 17 residues. Losses at the gene ends were 4 bases for V and 8 bases for J; bases not matched to a gene: 14. The CDR3 bases are TGTGCCAGCAGCCCCCTACCGGGACAGGGGCGTAGGCATGAGCAGTTCTTC. Translating it yields CASSPLPGQGRRHEQFF.

The chain uses TRBV27 and TRBJ1-1; 8 positions match TRBD1. Germline loops: CDR1 MNHEY, CDR2 SMNVEV (reference sequence). This CDR3 is 17 amino acids long. The V segment lost 4 bases and the J segment 1 base; nucleotides outside the gene matches: 11. The CDR3 nucleotides read TGTGCCAGCAGTTCAGGGGGCGCGAAAACCAGGAACACTGAAGCTTTCTTT. Its translation is CASSSGGAKTRNTEAFF.

The chain carries TRBV6-6 and TRBJ1-1; 9 positions match TRBD1. With 5 bases clipped from V and 6 bases from J, the junction kept 4 bases outside the gene matches. This CDR3 contains 13 residues. CDR1 MNHNY and CDR2 SVGAGI come from the germline V gene (reference sequence). The CDR3 here is CASSRDRGAEAFF. For the CDR3, the DNA is TGTGCCAGCAGTCGAGACAGGGGGGCTGAAGCTTTCTTT.

The genes are TRBV5-1 and TRBJ2-1; a weak D match, TRBD2 (6 bases). The CDR3 is 16 residues long. CDR1 is SGHRS and CDR2 is YFSETQ in the germline V gene. Trimming cost V 4 bases and J 4 bases, with 18 bases left between them. The CDR3 DNA reads TGCGCCAGCAGCGGAGGAGGCGGGGCAGCGTACAATGAGCAGTTCTTC. Residues: CASSGGGGAAYNEQFF.

The chain combines TRBV3-1 (or the pseudogene TRBV3-2) with TRBJ2-1, with 9 bases that match TRBD1. CDR1 is LGHDT and CDR2 is YNNKEL in the germline V gene (reference sequence). V trimming: 5 bases; J trimming: 15 bases; junction bases outside the gene matches: 8. The CDR3 runs to 12 residues. The CDR3 protein is CASSFRDRVGFF. The DNA for the CDR3 is TGTGCCAGCAGCTTCCGGGACAGGGTAGGGTTCTTC.

The CDR3 DNA reads as TGTGCCAGCAGTGGTAACGGCCAAGAGACCCAGTACTTC. Protein: CASSGNGQETQYF. This chain joins TRBV2 and TRBJ2-5, with D hard to call. The CDR3 totals 13 residues. Germline V gives CDR1 SNHLY, CDR2 FYNNEI. The V end was cut by 4 bases, the J end by 1 base, with 7 bases between.

This sequence joins TRBV19 and TRBJ2-5; D may be TRBD1 (6 bases). V was cut by 4 bases and J by 1 base, with 10 bases left in between. Germline V gene sequence: CDR1 LNHDA, CDR2 SQIVND (reference sequence). The CDR3 is made up of 14 amino acids. CDR3 DNA sequence: TGTGCCAGTAGTACCTGGACAGCCCAAGAGACCCAGTACTTC. Encoded protein: CASSTWTAQETQYF.

The CDR3 DNA reads as TGTGCCAGCAAACAGGGTAGTAGTGGCTACACCTTC. This gives the protein CASKQGSSGYTF. V gene TRBV6-6 combines with J gene TRBJ1-2; D might be TRBD1 (6 bases). Germline values: CDR1 MNHNY, CDR2 SVGAGI (reference sequence). The CDR3 has 12 amino acids. V shed 7 bases and J shed 7 bases, with 13 bases lying between them.

This chain uses TRBV11-3 with TRBJ1-1; 7 nucleotides agree with TRBD1. CDR1 is SGHNT, CDR2 YENEEA, per germline. The CDR3 is made up of 13 amino acids. Trimming removed 2 bases from V and 4 bases from J; junction bases left unmatched: 1. As DNA, the CDR3 is TGTGCCAGCAGCTTATCAGGGGGCACTGAAGCTTTCTTT. The encoded protein is CASSLSGGTEAFF.

The rearrangement uses TRBV5-1 and TRBJ2-5, with 9 bases that match TRBD1. The CDR3 is 15 residues long. V dropped 4 bases and J dropped 2; count of bases not matched to a gene: 6. Germline CDR1 is SGHRS and CDR2 is YFSETQ. The CDR3 region is CASSRPTGGQETQYF. The DNA for the CDR3 is TGCGCCAGCAGCCGCCCGACAGGGGGGCAAGAGACCCAGTACTTC. Full variable domain (rest looked up from reference TRBV5-1 and TRBJ2-5): KAGVTQTPRYLIKTRGQQVTLSCSPISGHRSVSWYQQTPGQGLQFLFEYFSETQRNKGNFPGRFSGRQFSNSRSEMNVSTLELGDSALYLCASSRPTGGQETQYFGPGTRLLVL.

V gene TRBV5-1 combines with J gene TRBJ1-3; D may be TRBD1 (5 bases). The V gene lost 3 bases and the J gene lost 4 bases, with 8 bases spanning the gap. This CDR3 is 13 amino acids long. CDR1 and CDR2 (germline): SGHRS, YFSETQ. The CDR3 bases are TGCGCCAGCAGCTCGACAGAAGGAAACACCATATATTTT. Its translation: CASSSTEGNTIYF.

This rearrangement joins TRBV5-1 to TRBJ2-5; the match to TRBD1 covers 8 bases. Germline CDR1 reads SGHRS; CDR2 reads YFSETQ. This CDR3 contains 14 residues. V shed 2 bases, J shed 4 bases, and the junction held 4 bases outside the gene matches. The CDR3 DNA reads TGCGCCAGCAGCTTAGGACAGGGCCCAGAGACCCAGTACTTC. Translation: CASSLGQGPETQYF.

The rearrangement links TRBV19 to TRBJ1-1, with D unresolved. The CDR3 sequence is 16 residues long. Trimming cost V 9 bases and J 0 bases, with 20 bases left between them. CDR1 is LNHDA, CDR2 SQIVND, per germline (reference sequence). The CDR3 here is CASAPETLLMNTEAFF. CDR3 DNA: TGTGCCAGCGCCCCGGAGACCCTACTCATGAACACTGAAGCTTTCTTT.

The chain recombines TRBV19 with TRBJ2-7; 8 nucleotides agree with TRBD2. The CDR3 has 16 residues. Germline CDR1 and CDR2: LNHDA and SQIVND (reference sequence). The V gene end was trimmed by 4 bases and the J gene end by 0 bases; junction bases not matched to a gene: 8. The CDR3 reads CASSTTKRGSSYEQYF. For the CDR3, the DNA is TGTGCCAGTAGTACCACAAAGCGGGGGAGCTCCTACGAGCAGTACTTC.

This chain links TRBV6-5 with TRBJ1-5; D is undetermined. Germline CDR1 and CDR2: MNHEY and SVGAGI. CDR3 length: 13 amino acids. V was clipped by 9 bases and J by 4 bases, with 13 bases between them. CDR3 DNA: TGTGCCAGTTCAAGAGGAGGGAATCAGCCCCAGCATTTT. It is translated as CASSRGGNQPQHF.

This clone was seen a single time. V usage is TRBV4-1 and J usage is TRBJ2-1, with D perhaps TRBD2 (5 bases). The CDR3 runs to 15 residues. The V end was cut by 2 bases, the J end by 2 bases, with 10 bases between. The germline V gene has CDR1 MGHRA and CDR2 YSYEKL. CDR3 protein: CASSQLAFPYNEQFF. The CDR3 coding sequence is TGCGCCAGCAGCCAATTAGCGTTCCCCTACAATGAGCAGTTCTTC.

V usage is TRBV5-8 and J usage is TRBJ1-2, with 7 bases that match TRBD1. CDR1 is SGHTS and CDR2 is YDEGEE in the germline V gene. CDR3 size: 15 residues. The junction had 9 bases not matched to a gene; V was cut back by 3 bases and J by 4 bases. CDR3 residues: CASSSPDRRTYGYTF. The CDR3 nucleotides are TGTGCCAGCAGCTCCCCGGACAGGAGGACCTATGGCTACACCTTC.

This clone showed up just once. The chain links TRBV30 to TRBJ1-5; TRBD1 agrees at 9 bases. Per the germline V gene, CDR1 is GTSNPN and CDR2 is SVGIG (reference sequence). Trimming removed 5 bases from V and 0 bases from J; junction bases left unmatched: 2. CDR3 length equals 14 residues. CDR3 protein: CAWGTGFSNQPQHF. CDR3 nucleotide sequence: TGTGCCTGGGGGACAGGGTTTAGCAATCAGCCCCAGCATTTT. Full variable domain (missing parts from reference TRBV30 and TRBJ1-5): SQTIHQWPATLVQPVGSPLSLECTVEGTSNPNLYWYRQAAGRGLQLLFYSVGIGQISSEVPQNLSASRPQDRQFILSSKKLLLSDSGFYLCAWGTGFSNQPQHFGDGTRLSIL.

The J gene is TRBJ1-4, the V gene TRBV28, with D hard to call. V was shortened by 5 bases and J by 5 bases, with 21 bases between the two germline ends. The CDR3 length is 17 residues. Germline-derived CDR1 and CDR2 are MDHEN and SYDVKM. The chain's CDR3 is CASSTPRRGGLNEKLFF. CDR3 DNA: TGTGCCAGCAGTACCCCCAGGCGGGGTGGCCTAAATGAAAAACTGTTTTTT.

The chain carries TRBV10-1 and TRBJ1-1, with 8 bases identical to TRBD1. The CDR3 sequence is 20 residues long. CDR1 is WNHNN and CDR2 is SYGVQD in the germline V gene (reference sequence). V was clipped by 2 bases and J by 2 bases; unmatched bases: 19. The CDR3 loop reads CASSEGKGRRPGTGNTEAFF. CDR3 coding DNA: TGCGCCAGCAGTGAGGGGAAAGGAAGGCGTCCCGGGACAGGCAACACTGAAGCTTTCTTT.

The V gene is TRBV30, the J gene TRBJ1-2, with D tentatively TRBD1 (6 bases). The length of the CDR3 is 12 residues. Trimming pared 4 bases from V and 8 bases from J, leaving 14 bases between. Germline V CDR1 and CDR2: GTSNPN, SVGIG (reference sequence). The CDR3 spells CAWTVQGEGYTF. CDR3 bases: TGTGCCTGGACAGTACAGGGAGAGGGCTACACCTTC.

The chain employs TRBV29-1 and TRBJ2-1, with 10 bases fitting TRBD2. The germline V gene has CDR1 SQVTM and CDR2 ANQGSEA. The CDR3 runs to 11 residues. Losses at the gene ends were 7 bases for V and 11 bases for J; bases not matched to a gene: 5. CDR3 sequence (DNA): TGCAGCGACCGGACTAGCGGCCAGCAGTTCTTC. Its translation: CSDRTSGQQFF.

This sequence joins TRBV4-2 and TRBJ2-4; a possible D gene is TRBD2 (6 bases). The CDR3 extends over 16 amino acids. Germline CDR1 LGHNA, CDR2 YNFKEQ. V lost 0 bases, J lost 5 bases, and 14 bases lay in between. CDR3 in amino acids: CASSQEWDSHENIQYF. For the CDR3, the DNA is TGTGCCAGCAGCCAAGAATGGGACTCACACGAAAACATTCAGTACTTC.

The chain combines TRBV7-2 with TRBJ1-5; D not resolved. This CDR3 contains 13 residues. Trimming left V 2 bases short and J 4 bases short, with 6 bases between. The germline V gene has CDR1 SGHTA and CDR2 FQGNSA. CDR3 DNA: TGTGCCAGCAGCTTACAGGAAAATCAGCCCCAGCATTTT. As protein: CASSLQENQPQHF.

Points on this clone: The junction does not match germline at one end; this may be a read error. The CDR3 loop is CNVGQGGTNEKLFF. For the CDR3, the DNA is TGCAACGTTGGACAGGGAGGCACTAATGAAAAACTGTTTTTT. The chain links TRBV29-1 to TRBJ1-4, with TRBD1 matching 8 bases. Germline CDR1 reads SQVTM; CDR2 reads ANQGSEA. The CDR3 has 14 residues.

The V and J genes are TRBV7-8 and TRBJ1-6; 7 nucleotides align to TRBD1. The CDR3 length is 17 residues. V shed 2 bases and J 14 bases; nucleotides not matched to a gene: 18. The germline gives CDR1 SGHVS, CDR2 FQNEAQ. CDR3 protein: CASSLSPTGADLGALHF. The DNA for the CDR3 is TGTGCCAGCAGCTTATCCCCAACAGGGGCGGACCTTGGAGCCCTCCACTTT.

The chain couples TRBV11-2 to TRBJ2-2, with 8 bases aligning to TRBD2. V shed 8 bases, J shed 0 bases, and the junction held 5 bases outside the gene matches. The CDR3 loop spans 15 amino acids. CDR1 and CDR2 from the germline V gene are SGHAT and FQNNGV. The CDR3 coding sequence is TGTGCCAGCCCGGGGGGGGGTACGAACACCGGGGAGCTGTTTTTT. It encodes CASPGGGTNTGELFF.

In this sample, this clone turned up a few times. J is TRBJ1-2 and V is TRBV7-3, with 12 nucleotides matching TRBD1. Losses at the gene ends were 4 bases for V and 5 bases for J; bases not matched to a gene: 5. Per the germline V gene, CDR1 is SGHTA and CDR2 is FQGTGA. CDR3 length: 15 residues. The CDR3 is CASSSSGQGAYGYTF. Here the CDR3 DNA reads TGTGCCAGCAGCTCCTCGGGACAGGGGGCGTATGGCTACACCTTC.